Following are 17 T cell receptor beta chains from one sample sequenced in a study of cytomegalovirus exposure and HLA in healthy donors. PCR primers comprised 60 Vbeta and 13 Jbeta primers. Clones were read by immunoSEQ multiplex PCR, and TCRdb kept only the in-frame ones, dropping some. The data contain 200,000 to 250,000 clones, approximately 88% of them seen just once; the ten biggest clones take up 0.71%. Sequencing used PBMCs. These receptors were obtained from a boy younger than 10 in good health and CMV-seronegative.

The V and J genes are TRBV19 and TRBJ2-1; 13 bases line up with TRBD2. The CDR3 sequence is 16 residues long. The V gene end was trimmed by 4 bases and the J gene end by 4 bases; junction bases not matched to a gene: 4. The V gene's germline CDR1 is LNHDA and CDR2 SQIVND (reference sequence). The CDR3 reads CASSTGTSGIYNEQFF. In nucleotides, the CDR3 is TGTGCCAGTAGTACCGGGACTAGCGGGATATACAATGAGCAGTTCTTC. The entire variable domain, with the rest obtained from reference TRBV19 and TRBJ2-1, is as follows: DGGITQSPKYLFRKEGQNVTLSCEQNLNHDAMYWYRQDPGQGLRLIYYSQIVNDFQKGDIAEGYSVSREKKESFPLTVTSAQKNPTAFYLCASSTGTSGIYNEQFFGPGTRLTVL.

The V call is TRBV10-3, the J call TRBJ1-1; D is perhaps TRBD1 (6 bases). The V end lost 5 bases, the J end lost 6 bases, and 10 bases lay between the germline ends. This CDR3 has 12 residues. Germline V gene lookup returns CDR1 ENHRY and CDR2 SYGVKD. CDR3 region: CAISTGGAEAFF. In DNA form, the CDR3 reads TGTGCCATCAGTACGGGGGGCGCTGAAGCTTTCTTT.

The genes are TRBV9 and TRBJ2-2; 8 bases line up with TRBD2. V was pared by 5 bases and J by 3 bases, with 3 bases of the junction left unmatched. The length of the CDR3 is 14 residues. Germline loops: CDR1 SGDLS, CDR2 YYNGEE. CDR3 coding DNA: TGTGCCAGCAGACCACTAGCGGACACCGGGGAGCTGTTTTTT. Amino acid sequence: CASRPLADTGELFF.

V usage is TRBV21-1 and J usage is TRBJ1-2; the table's TRBD1 call for D was not verified on the DNA. TRBV21-1 is classified as a pseudogene. The CDR3 is 15 amino acids. CDR3 DNA sequence: TGTGCCAGCAGCCCGCGGGACAGGGTCATGGGTGGCTACACCTTC. Translation gives CASSPRDRVMGGYTF.

The chain employs TRBV6-4 and TRBJ2-1, with TRBD2 identical over 13 bases. Trimming cost V 4 bases and J 8 bases; bases outside gene matches: 8. The germline CDR1 and CDR2 sequences are MRHNA and SNTAGT. This CDR3 region has 16 residues. This CDR3 reads CASSASTSGGAHEQFF. The DNA of the CDR3 is TGTGCCAGCAGTGCCTCCACTAGCGGGGGGGCCCATGAGCAGTTCTTC.

The V and J genes are TRBV7-6 and TRBJ2-1, with TRBD2 matching 8 bases. Germline V gene data show CDR1 as SGHVS and CDR2 as FNYEAQ. V trimming: 8 bases; J trimming: 4 bases; junction bases outside the gene matches: 7. This CDR3 has 14 residues. The CDR3, as DNA: TGTGCCAGCGCCAATAGCGGGAAGTACAATGAGCAGTTCTTC. This encodes CASANSGKYNEQFF.

The chain links TRBV4-1 to TRBJ2-1, with 9 bases identical to TRBD1. With V trimmed by 5 bases and J by 4 bases, 15 bases remained unmatched. Germline V gives CDR1 MGHRA, CDR2 YSYEKL. This CDR3 comprises 18 residues. The CDR3 here is CASSSPGQGSRGYNEQFF. CDR3 nucleotide sequence: TGCGCCAGCAGCTCACCGGGACAGGGCTCGCGGGGTTACAATGAGCAGTTCTTC.

The chain employs TRBV2 and TRBJ2-2; possibly TRBD2 for D (6 bases). The germline V and J ends were trimmed by 6 bases and 5 bases, with 7 bases remaining between them. CDR1 and CDR2 from the germline V gene are SNHLY and FYNNEI. This CDR3 is 12 amino acids long. The chain's CDR3 is CASSRETGELFF. In DNA form, the CDR3 reads TGTGCCAGCAGCCGGGAGACCGGGGAGCTGTTTTTT.

The rearrangement links TRBV5-4 to TRBJ2-3; maybe TRBD2 (5 bases). The CDR3 length is 14 residues. Germline CDR1 and CDR2: SGHNT and YYREEE (reference sequence). V was clipped by 4 bases and J by 2 bases, with 11 bases between them. The CDR3 nucleotides are TGTGCCAGCAGCACAACTAGTTACACAGATACGCAGTATTTT. Translated, it gives CASSTTSYTDTQYF.

This chain uses TRBV7-9 with TRBJ1-5; D call uncertain. The CDR3 is 14 residues long. From germline, CDR1 is SEHNR and CDR2 FQNEAQ (reference sequence). V shed 4 bases and J shed 5 bases, with 12 bases lying between them. CDR3 in amino acids: CASSSAGRDQPQHF. CDR3 in DNA: TGTGCCAGCAGCTCGGCCGGGAGAGATCAGCCCCAGCATTTT.

The CDR3 DNA sequence: TGTGCCAGCAGCTGGGGGGGCCATGAGCAGTTCTTC. It codes for CASSWGGHEQFF. The genes are TRBV7-6 and TRBJ2-1, with TRBD2 as a possible D gene (7 bases). CDR3 length equals 12 residues. V dropped 4 bases and J dropped 8 bases, with 9 bases sitting between them. The germline V gene has CDR1 SGHVS and CDR2 FNYEAQ.

This chain links TRBV19 with TRBJ2-5; the match to TRBD2 covers 13 bases. V dropped 7 bases and J dropped 5; count of bases not matched to a gene: 13. From germline, CDR1 is LNHDA and CDR2 SQIVND (reference sequence). The CDR3 covers 17 residues. This CDR3 reads CASTSTQLAGGKETQYF. In nucleotides, the CDR3 is TGTGCCAGTACCTCCACGCAACTAGCGGGAGGGAAGGAGACCCAGTACTTC.

This clone has a single count. This chain links TRBV7-9 with TRBJ1-2, with 9 bases lining up with TRBD1. V lost 5 bases, J lost 6 bases, and 10 bases stayed unmatched. The germline gives CDR1 SEHNR, CDR2 FQNEAQ (reference sequence). This CDR3 contains 15 residues. Here the CDR3 reads CASSIGQGISDGYTF. DNA of the CDR3: TGTGCCAGCAGCATAGGACAGGGGATTTCTGATGGCTACACCTTC.

V gene TRBV15 combines with J gene TRBJ1-6; maybe TRBD1 (6 bases). In germline, CDR1 is LNHNV, CDR2 YYDKDF (reference sequence). V lost 6 bases to trimming and J lost 7 bases, with 16 bases between them. This CDR3 is built from 15 residues. The CDR3 is CATRTLDSLNSPLHF. In DNA, the CDR3 is TGTGCCACCAGGACTTTGGACAGTCTCAATTCACCCCTCCACTTT.

The rearrangement links TRBV5-6 to TRBJ2-1; 8 bases are a match to TRBD1. Trimming removed 0 bases from V and 10 bases from J; junction bases left unmatched: 9. CDR1 and CDR2 (germline): SGHDT, YYEEEE. This CDR3 has 15 residues. The CDR3 coding sequence is TGTGCCAGCAGCTTGGCCGGACAGGGATTTGACGAGCAGTTCTTC. This encodes CASSLAGQGFDEQFF. The variable domain in full, with the rest retrieved from reference TRBV5-6 and TRBJ2-1, is DAGVTQSPTHLIKTRGQQVTLRCSPKSGHDTVSWYQQALGQGPQFIFQYYEEEERQRGNFPDRFSGHQFPNYSSELNVNALLLGDSALYLCASSLAGQGFDEQFFGPGTRLTVL.

V and J are TRBV27 and TRBJ1-3; TRBD1 matches 7 bases. CDR1 is MNHEY and CDR2 is SMNVEV in the germline V gene (reference sequence). This CDR3 has 15 residues. V lost 2 bases and J lost 2; bases outside the gene matches: 3. The CDR3 loop reads CASSLAGGPGNTIYF. DNA of the CDR3: TGTGCCAGCAGTTTAGCAGGGGGACCTGGAAACACCATATATTTT.

The chain links TRBV5-8 to TRBJ2-2, with 9 bases matching TRBD2. Germline CDR1 is SGHTS and CDR2 is YDEGEE. The CDR3 runs 16 residues. V was pared by 0 bases and J by 1 base, with 1 base of the junction left unmatched. The chain's CDR3 is CASSLAAGGNTGELFF. The CDR3 DNA follows: TGTGCCAGCAGCTTGGCAGCGGGAGGGAACACCGGGGAGCTGTTTTTT.